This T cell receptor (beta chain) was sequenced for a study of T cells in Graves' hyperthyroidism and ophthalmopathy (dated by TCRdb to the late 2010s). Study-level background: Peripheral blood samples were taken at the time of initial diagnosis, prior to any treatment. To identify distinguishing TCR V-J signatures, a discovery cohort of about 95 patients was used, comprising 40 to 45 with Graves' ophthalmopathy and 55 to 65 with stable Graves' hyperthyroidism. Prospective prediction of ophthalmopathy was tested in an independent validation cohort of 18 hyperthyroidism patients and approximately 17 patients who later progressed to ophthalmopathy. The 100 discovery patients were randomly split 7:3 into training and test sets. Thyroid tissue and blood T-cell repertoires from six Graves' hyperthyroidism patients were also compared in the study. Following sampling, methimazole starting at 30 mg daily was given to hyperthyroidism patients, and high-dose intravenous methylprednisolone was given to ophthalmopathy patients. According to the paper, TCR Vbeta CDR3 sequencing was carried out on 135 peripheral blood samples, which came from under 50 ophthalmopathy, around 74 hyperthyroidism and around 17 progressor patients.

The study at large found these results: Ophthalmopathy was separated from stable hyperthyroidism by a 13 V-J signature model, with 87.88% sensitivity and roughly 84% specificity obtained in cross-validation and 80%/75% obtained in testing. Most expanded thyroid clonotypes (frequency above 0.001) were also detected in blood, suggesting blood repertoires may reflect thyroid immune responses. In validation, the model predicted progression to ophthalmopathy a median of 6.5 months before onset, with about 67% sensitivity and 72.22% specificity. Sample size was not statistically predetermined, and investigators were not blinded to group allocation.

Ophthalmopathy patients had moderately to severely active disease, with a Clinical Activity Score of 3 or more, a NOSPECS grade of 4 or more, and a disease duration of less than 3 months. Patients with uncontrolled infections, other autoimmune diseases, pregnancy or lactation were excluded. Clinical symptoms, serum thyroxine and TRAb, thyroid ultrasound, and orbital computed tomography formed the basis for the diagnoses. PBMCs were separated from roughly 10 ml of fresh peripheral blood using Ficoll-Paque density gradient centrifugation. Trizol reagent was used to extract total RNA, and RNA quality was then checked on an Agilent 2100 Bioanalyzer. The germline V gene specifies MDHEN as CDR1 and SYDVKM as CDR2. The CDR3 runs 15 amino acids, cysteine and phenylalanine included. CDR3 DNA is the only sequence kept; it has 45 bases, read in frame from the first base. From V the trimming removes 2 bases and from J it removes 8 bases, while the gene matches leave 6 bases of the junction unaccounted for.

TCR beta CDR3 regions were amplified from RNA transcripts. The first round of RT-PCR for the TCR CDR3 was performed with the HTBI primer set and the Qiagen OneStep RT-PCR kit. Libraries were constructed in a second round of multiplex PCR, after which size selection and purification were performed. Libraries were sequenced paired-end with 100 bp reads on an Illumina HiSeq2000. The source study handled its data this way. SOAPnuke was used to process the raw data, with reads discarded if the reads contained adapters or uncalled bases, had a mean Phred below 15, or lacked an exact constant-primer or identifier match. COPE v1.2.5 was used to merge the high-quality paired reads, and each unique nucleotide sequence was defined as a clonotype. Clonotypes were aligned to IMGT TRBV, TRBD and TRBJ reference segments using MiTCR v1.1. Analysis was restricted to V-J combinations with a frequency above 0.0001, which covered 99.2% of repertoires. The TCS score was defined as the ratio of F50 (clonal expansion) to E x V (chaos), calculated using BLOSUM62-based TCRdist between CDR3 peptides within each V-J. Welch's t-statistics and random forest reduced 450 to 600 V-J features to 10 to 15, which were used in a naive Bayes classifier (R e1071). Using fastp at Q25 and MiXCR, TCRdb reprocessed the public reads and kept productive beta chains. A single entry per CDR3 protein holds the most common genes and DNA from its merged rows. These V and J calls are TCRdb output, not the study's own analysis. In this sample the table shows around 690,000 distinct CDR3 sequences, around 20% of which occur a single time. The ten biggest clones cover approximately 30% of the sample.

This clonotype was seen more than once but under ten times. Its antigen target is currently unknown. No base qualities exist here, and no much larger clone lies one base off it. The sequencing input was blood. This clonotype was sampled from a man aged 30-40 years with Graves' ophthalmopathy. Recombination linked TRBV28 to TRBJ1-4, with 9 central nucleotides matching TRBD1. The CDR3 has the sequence CASSLRDRVGEKLFF. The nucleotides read TGTGCCAGCAGTTTACGGGACAGGGTAGGAGAAAAACTGTTTTTT.